Shown below are 32 T cell receptor beta chains from a single sample sequenced in a study of CD8+ T cells in alopecia areata. Specified treatment: oral pan-JAK inhibitor, 5-10 mg twice daily. As the sequencing template, cDNA was produced by extracting RNA and reverse transcribing it. Sequencing was performed with immunoSEQ multiplex PCR; in TCRdb, only in-frame clones are kept and a portion is missing. The profile shows roughly 200,000 clones, about 40% of them singletons. This specimen consisted of CD4+ T cells sorted from blood, obtained around week 37, from a patient treated with tofacitinib. The receptors here all came from a human donor with alopecia areata.

The rearrangement links TRBV5-4 to TRBJ2-5; 14 bases agree with TRBD2. Germline V CDR1 and CDR2: SGHNT, YYREEE (reference sequence). V dropped 4 bases and J dropped 5; count of bases not matched to a gene: 4. This CDR3 is 15 amino acids long. CDR3 in DNA: TGTGCCAGCAGCGGGTGGACTAGCGGGAGGGAGACCCAGTACTTC. It encodes CASSGWTSGRETQYF.

There are a few counts of this clone. The chain employs TRBV7-8 and TRBJ2-2, with D possibly being TRBD1 (7 bases). CDR3 size: 14 residues. Germline-derived CDR1 and CDR2 are SGHVS and FQNEAQ. V was cut by 4 bases and J by 7 bases, with 13 bases left in between. CDR3 sequence reads: CASSSRGRDGELFF. For the CDR3, the DNA is TGTGCCAGCAGCTCGAGGGGGCGGGACGGGGAGCTGTTTTTT.

The V and J genes are TRBV18 and TRBJ2-2, with a tentative D call TRBD1 (5 bases). The germline V gene encodes CDR1 KGHSH and CDR2 LQKENI. V lost 3 bases, J lost 0 bases, and 8 bases lay in between. This CDR3 contains 15 residues. CDR3 region: CASSPGQANTGELFF. The CDR3 nucleotides read TGTGCCAGCTCACCGGGGCAGGCGAACACCGGGGAGCTGTTTTTT.

The chain employs TRBV12-5 and TRBJ2-1; TRBD2 agrees at 10 bases. V gave up 2 bases and J gave up 1 base; unmatched junction bases: 5. Germline assignment: CDR1 LGHNT and CDR2 FRNRAP. The length of the CDR3 is 17 residues. As DNA, the CDR3 is TGTGCTAGTGGTTTGAGCCCACTAGCGGGATCCTACAATGAGCAGTTCTTC. Its translation: CASGLSPLAGSYNEQFF.

V and J are TRBV7-9 and TRBJ1-1; no clear D. This CDR3 region has 13 residues. The germline V gene encodes CDR1 SEHNR and CDR2 FQNEAQ (reference sequence). V was trimmed by 3 bases and J by 8 bases, leaving 13 bases between them. CDR3 residues: CASSFLDGGEAFF. DNA of the CDR3: TGTGCCAGCAGCTTTCTAGATGGTGGGGAAGCTTTCTTT.

The rearrangement uses TRBV7-8 and TRBJ2-1; TRBD2 matches at 7 bases. Trimming cost V 4 bases and J 0 bases; bases outside gene matches: 3. The CDR3 extends over 15 amino acids. Germline V lookup: CDR1 SGHVS, CDR2 FQNEAQ. CDR3 sequence: CASSSSGGSYNEQFF. CDR3 coding DNA: TGTGCCAGCAGCTCGTCGGGGGGCTCCTACAATGAGCAGTTCTTC.

In its sample, this clone was seen a few times. V and J are TRBV29-1 and TRBJ1-1, with D unresolved. Germline-derived CDR1 and CDR2 are SQVTM and ANQGSEA. The ends were cut back, 4 bases at V and 2 bases at J, with 8 bases in the middle. CDR3 length: 12 amino acids. The CDR3: CSVALRNTEAFF. CDR3 nucleotides: TGCAGCGTTGCCTTACGAAACACTGAAGCTTTCTTT.

This clone came up a few times. The rearrangement uses TRBV19 and TRBJ1-5; the D gene is possibly TRBD1 (5 bases). CDR1 LNHDA and CDR2 SQIVND come from the germline V gene (reference sequence). V lost 11 bases, J lost 0 bases, and 17 bases lay in between. There are 15 residues in the CDR3. CDR3 region: CAPWGGAYSNQPQHF. The DNA of the CDR3 is TGTGCCCCCTGGGGGGGAGCCTATAGCAATCAGCCCCAGCATTTT.

The J gene is TRBJ1-5, the V gene TRBV6-5; the match to TRBD1 covers 9 bases. From germline, CDR1 is MNHEY and CDR2 SVGAGI. V was pared by 6 bases and J by 7 bases, with 10 bases of the junction left unmatched. The CDR3 sequence is 15 residues long. The CDR3 sequence is CASRPQTGGGQPQHF. The CDR3 DNA follows: TGTGCCAGCAGGCCACAGACAGGGGGAGGACAGCCCCAGCATTTT.

This clone has just a few counts. This rearrangement joins TRBV14 to TRBJ2-3, with 9 bases fitting TRBD1. Germline V gives CDR1 SGHDN, CDR2 FVKESK. This CDR3 region has 14 residues. The V segment lost 7 bases and the J segment 5 bases; nucleotides outside the gene matches: 7. CDR3 loop: CASNPQGARDTQYF. The CDR3, as DNA: TGTGCCAGCAACCCACAGGGGGCCCGAGATACGCAGTATTTT.

The sample holds a few counts of this clone. V usage is TRBV4-3 and J usage is TRBJ1-1; possibly TRBD1 for D (5 bases). The length of the CDR3 is 14 residues. From germline, CDR1 is LGHNA and CDR2 YSLEER. Deletions cut 3 bases from V and 2 bases from J, with 10 bases between. DNA for the CDR3: TGCGCCAGCAGCCACTTGCAGGGTAACACTGAAGCTTTCTTT. This gives the protein CASSHLQGNTEAFF.

This clone was observed a few times. V and J are TRBV27 and TRBJ2-7; D is ambiguous. Looked up from germline, CDR1 is MNHEY and CDR2 is SMNVEV (reference sequence). The length of the CDR3 is 12 residues. V was trimmed by 5 bases and J by 4 bases, leaving 9 bases between them. CDR3 sequence reads: CASSIPGYEQYF. Here the CDR3 DNA reads TGTGCCAGCAGTATCCCAGGTTACGAGCAGTACTTC.

This clone has a handful of counts. The V and J genes are TRBV29-1 and TRBJ1-5; D is possibly TRBD1 (5 bases). This CDR3 contains 13 residues. The germline V and J ends were trimmed by 3 bases and 6 bases, with 12 bases remaining between them. Looked up from germline, CDR1 is SQVTM and CDR2 is ANQGSEA. Here the CDR3 reads CSVDQGRSQPQHF. The CDR3 coding sequence is TGCAGCGTTGACCAGGGCCGCAGTCAGCCCCAGCATTTT.

The chain is built from TRBV9 and TRBJ2-5; the D gene is possibly TRBD2 (6 bases). The CDR3 extends over 14 amino acids. Germline V CDR1 and CDR2: SGDLS, YYNGEE. V gave up 5 bases and J gave up 5 bases, with 16 bases separating them. The CDR3 loop reads CASRRDSLQETQYF. The CDR3 coding sequence is TGTGCCAGCAGGAGGGACTCATTACAGGAGACCCAGTACTTC.

The V call is TRBV9, the J call TRBJ2-7; D is possibly TRBD1 (5 bases). This CDR3 has 16 amino acids. V was clipped by 0 bases and J by 0 bases, with 13 bases between them. Germline CDR1 reads SGDLS; CDR2 reads YYNGEE. The CDR3 sequence is CASSVGLGDSSYEQYF. CDR3 bases: TGTGCCAGCAGCGTAGGGTTAGGGGATAGCTCCTACGAGCAGTACTTC.

V usage is TRBV5-1 and J usage is TRBJ2-1; 9 bases are shared with TRBD2. V gave up 2 bases and J gave up 1 base; unmatched junction bases: 1. CDR3 length equals 15 residues. Germline CDR1 is SGHRS and CDR2 is YFSETQ. The CDR3 nucleotides read TGCGCCAGCAGCTTCCTAGCGGGGTCCTACAATGAGCAGTTCTTC. As protein: CASSFLAGSYNEQFF.

This clone was seen a handful of times. CDR3 sequence (DNA): TGTGCCAGCAGCTTATTAGCGGGAAGCACAGATACGCAGTATTTT. This gives the protein CASSLLAGSTDTQYF. V is TRBV7-3 and J is TRBJ2-3, with 8 bases aligning to TRBD2. The germline CDR1 and CDR2 sequences are SGHTA and FQGTGA. The CDR3 is 15 amino acids. V lost 2 bases, J lost 0 bases, and 1 base stayed unmatched.

V usage is TRBV7-7 and J usage is TRBJ2-2, with 13 nucleotides matching TRBD2. CDR1 SSHAT and CDR2 FNYEAQ come from the germline V gene (reference sequence). The CDR3 is made up of 15 amino acids. Germline trimming cut 7 bases from V and 5 bases from J; bases unmatched to any gene: 4. The CDR3 sequence is CASKLAGGPTGELFF. As DNA, the CDR3 is TGTGCCAGCAAACTAGCGGGAGGGCCTACCGGGGAGCTGTTTTTT.

This sequence joins TRBV27 and TRBJ1-1, with TRBD1 as a possible D gene (5 bases). Germline assignment: CDR1 MNHEY and CDR2 SMNVEV (reference sequence). There are 13 residues in the CDR3. V was cut by 4 bases and J by 5 bases, with 11 bases left in between. The CDR3 DNA reads TGTGCCAGCAGTTCCAAGGCAGGGACTGAAGCTTTCTTT. Translated, it gives CASSSKAGTEAFF.

V is TRBV5-1 and J is TRBJ2-7, with D possibly being TRBD2 (6 bases). Trimming stripped 0 bases from V and 2 bases from J, with 12 bases between. Germline CDR1 and CDR2: SGHRS and YFSETQ. The CDR3 runs to 15 residues. CDR3 bases: TGCGCCAGCAGCTTGGGTACGGGACTCACCTACGAGCAGTACTTC. Its protein product is CASSLGTGLTYEQYF.

This clone was counted between two and nine times. The chain recombines TRBV27 with TRBJ2-5, with D perhaps TRBD1 (7 bases). The V and J ends lost 6 bases and 5 bases respectively, with 16 bases between them. The CDR3 extends over 14 amino acids. CDR1 MNHEY and CDR2 SMNVEV come from the germline V gene (reference sequence). The CDR3 region is CASSYPGGPETQYF. CDR3 sequence (DNA): TGTGCCAGCAGCTACCCAGGGGGGCCGGAGACCCAGTACTTC.

In this sample, this clone turned up a few times. The identical CDR3 is also encoded by other nucleotide sequences in the sample. The chain carries TRBV28 and TRBJ2-7, with a weak D call TRBD1 (5 bases). V lost 3 bases, J lost 2 bases, and 11 bases lay in between. Germline V gene sequence: CDR1 MDHEN, CDR2 SYDVKM. The CDR3 is made up of 14 amino acids. The CDR3 bases are TGTGCCAGCAGTTTGGGGCAGGGCGCCTACGAGCAGTACTTC. Translation: CASSLGQGAYEQYF.

With regard to this clone: An end of the junction differs from the germline gene, which may be a read error. The CDR3 is CSVERTGAEAQYF. CDR3 DNA: TGCAGCGTTGAGAGGACAGGGGCAGAGGCCCAGTACTTC. V and J are TRBV29-1 and TRBJ2-5; TRBD1 matches at 9 bases. The CDR3 spans 13 residues. Looked up from germline, CDR1 is SQVTM and CDR2 is ANQGSEA.

V gene TRBV29-1 combines with J gene TRBJ2-7; the match to TRBD1 covers 9 bases. CDR3 length equals 14 residues. CDR1 and CDR2 (germline): SQVTM, ANQGSEA. V was clipped by 2 bases and J by 1 base; unmatched bases: 3. CDR3 in amino acids: CSVEMGQGSYEQYF. In DNA, the CDR3 is TGCAGCGTTGAAATGGGACAGGGATCCTACGAGCAGTACTTC.

This clone was detected only a few times. The V and J genes are TRBV30 and TRBJ2-3; 9 nucleotides line up with TRBD2. The CDR3 consists of 15 residues. The V gene end was trimmed by 4 bases and the J gene end by 3 bases; junction bases not matched to a gene: 8. Germline values: CDR1 GTSNPN, CDR2 SVGIG (reference sequence). The CDR3 DNA sequence: TGTGCCTGGACCCCGGGGCTAGCGGGAACAGATACGCAGTATTTT. It encodes CAWTPGLAGTDTQYF.

The gene calls are TRBV29-1 and TRBJ1-2; D is unclear. V shed 6 bases and J shed 14 bases, with 19 bases lying between them. The CDR3 loop spans 11 amino acids. Germline CDR1 and CDR2: SQVTM and ANQGSEA. In DNA, the CDR3 is TGCAGCGTGGGAGCGGGTCTTGTGGATACCTTC. Translating gives CSVGAGLVDTF.

The chain joins TRBV4-3 to TRBJ2-5, with a tentative D call TRBD1 (5 bases). V lost 4 bases and J lost 4, with 16 bases in between. The CDR3 has 15 amino acids. Germline assignment: CDR1 LGHNA and CDR2 YSLEER. CDR3 in amino acids: CASSPAWGPPETQYF. CDR3 in DNA: TGCGCCAGCAGCCCTGCCTGGGGCCCCCCAGAGACCCAGTACTTC.

This clone was seen a few times. The junction and the germline gene differ at one end; a read error may be behind it. The chain employs TRBV19 and TRBJ2-5; 8 nucleotides match TRBD1. From germline, CDR1 is LNHDA and CDR2 SQIVND (reference sequence). The CDR3 has 11 amino acids. The CDR3 region has the DNA TGTGCCAGTTCCCCCGGGACAGGTTGGGACTTC. It encodes CASSPGTGWDF. The full variable domain, completed using reference TRBV19 and TRBJ2-5, is DGGITQSPKYLFRKEGQNVTLSCEQNLNHDAMYWYRQDPGQGLRLIYYSQIVNDFQKGDIAEGYSVSREKKESFPLTVTSAQKNPTAFYLCASSPGTGWDFGPGTRLLVL.

The chain recombines TRBV7-2 with TRBJ2-2; TRBD1 might be the D (6 bases). In germline, CDR1 is SGHTA, CDR2 FQGNSA. This CDR3 is built from 14 residues. With 3 bases removed from V and 4 bases from J, the gap between germline ends came to 9 bases. CDR3 region: CASSLKGGTGELFF. CDR3 DNA sequence: TGTGCCAGCAGCTTGAAAGGGGGCACCGGGGAGCTGTTTTTT.

This sequence joins TRBV5-4 and TRBJ2-1; D not certain. This CDR3 comprises 11 residues. Germline V gene lookup returns CDR1 SGHNT and CDR2 YYREEE (reference sequence). V was pared by 3 bases and J by 4 bases, with 2 bases between. The chain's CDR3 is CASSSYNEQFF. Written as DNA, the CDR3 is TGTGCCAGCAGCTCGTACAATGAGCAGTTCTTC.

The gene calls are TRBV29-1 and TRBJ2-3, with D maybe TRBD2 (6 bases). Germline loops: CDR1 SQVTM, CDR2 ANQGSEA. This CDR3 is 14 amino acids long. The germline V and J ends were trimmed by 5 bases and 1 base, with 13 bases remaining between them. The CDR3 DNA is TGCAGCGTTATAGCGGTGGGGGGCACAGATACGCAGTATTTT. This encodes CSVIAVGGTDTQYF.

This clone occurred a few times. The genes are TRBV28 and TRBJ2-7; 9 nucleotides line up with TRBD1. Germline CDR1 is MDHEN and CDR2 is SYDVKM. The CDR3 runs 14 residues. V lost 6 bases and J lost 3; bases outside the gene matches: 6. The CDR3 region has the DNA TGTGCCAGCAGGGGGCCGGGACAGGGCTACGAGCAGTACTTC. It specifies CASRGPGQGYEQYF.